Shown below are 14 T cell receptor beta chains from a single sample sequenced in a study of shared clonotypes between healthy human individuals. Here immunoSEQ multiplex PCR was the method, and the copy in TCRdb shows in-frame clones only, minus some. The table lists roughly 1,100,000 clones, 70% to 80% of them singletons. The material sequenced was memory CD4+ T cells sorted from blood. Subset meaning: CD45RA-negative fraction. These receptors all stem from a man between 18 and 35 years old in good health.

The rearrangement uses TRBV27 and TRBJ2-7, with D perhaps TRBD2 (6 bases). Germline lookup yields CDR1 MNHEY and CDR2 SMNVEV (reference sequence). Trimming shortened V by 6 bases and J by 2 bases, and 20 bases separated the two germline ends. The CDR3 covers 16 residues. DNA of the CDR3: TGTGCCAGCAGGAAATTAGGCGGTACTAGCACCTACGAGCAGTACTTC. Its protein product is CASRKLGGTSTYEQYF.

This clone was found once. The chain is built from TRBV28 and TRBJ2-3; 7 positions match TRBD2. The CDR3 is made up of 15 amino acids. CDR1 and CDR2 (germline): MDHEN, SYDVKM. Trimming at V came to 8 bases and at J to 3 bases, leaving 11 bases not matched to a gene. The CDR3 loop reads CASADSSAGTDTQYF. The CDR3 DNA is TGTGCCAGCGCGGACTCGTCAGCGGGGACAGATACGCAGTATTTT. The variable domain in full, completed from reference TRBV28 and TRBJ2-3, reads DVKVTQSSRYLVKRTGEKVFLECVQDMDHENMFWYRQDPGLGLRLIYFSYDVKMKEKGDIPEGYSVSREKKERFSLILESASTNQTSMYLCASADSSAGTDTQYFGPGTRLTVL.

J is TRBJ1-2 and V is TRBV5-6; the match to TRBD1 covers 7 bases. CDR1 and CDR2 (germline): SGHDT, YYEEEE. V lost 6 bases, J lost 8 bases, and 4 bases stayed unmatched. The length of the CDR3 is 11 residues. This CDR3 reads CASNRQGGYTF. CDR3 DNA: TGTGCCAGCAACAGACAGGGCGGCTACACCTTC.

The chain recombines TRBV7-2 with TRBJ2-7; D is perhaps TRBD1 (5 bases). Trimming shortened V by 5 bases and J by 7 bases, and 18 bases separated the two germline ends. Germline V gene sequence: CDR1 SGHTA, CDR2 FQGNSA. The CDR3 is 14 residues long. CDR3 residues: CASSPRTSQEEQYF. In DNA form, the CDR3 reads TGTGCCAGCAGCCCCAGGACAAGCCAAGAGGAGCAGTACTTC.

The DNA of the CDR3 is TGTGCCAGCAGCTTGGAGAGTAGGTTCGCAGGGCAGCAGTTCTTC. It specifies CASSLESRFAGQQFF. The V gene is TRBV5-6, the J gene TRBJ2-1, with D maybe TRBD1 (5 bases). The length of the CDR3 is 15 residues. Trimming removed 0 bases at V and 11 bases at J, with 18 bases between. Germline lookup yields CDR1 SGHDT and CDR2 YYEEEE. The full variable domain, completed using reference TRBV5-6 and TRBJ2-1, is DAGVTQSPTHLIKTRGQQVTLRCSPKSGHDTVSWYQQALGQGPQFIFQYYEEEERQRGNFPDRFSGHQFPNYSSELNVNALLLGDSALYLCASSLESRFAGQQFFGPGTRLTVL.

V and J are TRBV12-5 and TRBJ2-7, with TRBD1 identical over 9 bases. The germline V gene has CDR1 LGHNT and CDR2 FRNRAP. The CDR3 runs 15 residues. J lost 2 bases, V lost 6 bases, and 8 bases had no gene match. CDR3 DNA: TGTGCTAGTGGGAAAGGGACAGGGCCTCCCTACGAGCAGTACTTC. It encodes CASGKGTGPPYEQYF.

The chain employs TRBV5-1 and TRBJ2-3; 12 positions agree with TRBD2. The CDR3 runs 16 residues. J gave up 2 bases and V 4 bases, and 5 bases lay outside the gene matches. Germline assignment: CDR1 SGHRS and CDR2 YFSETQ. DNA of the CDR3: TGCGCCAGCAGCCCCGGGACTAGCGGGTTCACAGATACGCAGTATTTT. This translates into CASSPGTSGFTDTQYF.

The V gene is TRBV10-2, the J gene TRBJ2-4; D gene unclear. V was pared by 3 bases and J by 1 base, with 13 bases between. This CDR3 region has 16 residues. CDR1 WSHSY and CDR2 SAAADI come from the germline V gene. The CDR3 coding sequence is TGCGCCAGCAGTGAAGGTCAGATCAGGGCCAAAAACATTCAGTACTTC. Its translation is CASSEGQIRAKNIQYF.

This chain joins TRBV6-6 and TRBJ2-7; 9 nucleotides align to TRBD1. The CDR3 has 13 amino acids. Unmatched junction bases numbered 7, after V lost 6 bases and J lost 7 bases. CDR1 is MNHNY, CDR2 SVGAGI, per germline (reference sequence). CDR3 coding DNA: TGTGCCAGCAGGATACAGGGGGCTGGTGAGCAGTACTTC. It translates to CASRIQGAGEQYF.

The chain employs TRBV19 and TRBJ2-3, with TRBD1 matching over 7 bases. The CDR3 has 15 residues. The germline gives CDR1 LNHDA, CDR2 SQIVND (reference sequence). V shed 4 bases and J 4 bases; nucleotides not matched to a gene: 8. CDR3 region: CASSKTGSGADTQYF. CDR3 DNA sequence: TGTGCCAGTAGTAAGACAGGGAGCGGTGCAGATACGCAGTATTTT.

CDR3 nucleotide sequence: TGTGCCAGTAGAGGCAGAAACTCCTACGAGCAGTACTTC. It translates to CASRGRNSYEQYF. The chain recombines TRBV19 with TRBJ2-7, with unresolved D. Germline assignment: CDR1 LNHDA and CDR2 SQIVND (reference sequence). Trimming removed 6 bases at V and 0 bases at J, with 9 bases between. This CDR3 spans 13 amino acids.

This clone was detected only a few times. V usage is TRBV7-2 and J usage is TRBJ2-1, with D perhaps matching TRBD2 (5 bases). Germline V lookup: CDR1 SGHTA, CDR2 FQGNSA. Trimming left V 1 base short and J 6 bases short, with 16 bases between. The CDR3 has 16 residues. DNA for the CDR3: TGTGCCAGCAGCTTAGGAGGAGCGGCCAGAATCAATGAGCAGTTCTTC. This gives the protein CASSLGGAARINEQFF.

The chain couples TRBV12-5 to TRBJ2-6; D is unclear. From germline, CDR1 is LGHNT and CDR2 FRNRAP. Trimming shortened V by 6 bases and J by 2 bases, and 5 bases separated the two germline ends. The CDR3 length is 13 residues. CDR3 nucleotide sequence: TGTGCTAGTGGGTTCGCTGGGGCCAACGTCCTGACTTTC. Its protein is CASGFAGANVLTF.

V and J are TRBV4-3 and TRBJ2-6, with TRBD2 matching 7 bases. The ends lost 1 base at V and 7 bases at J; junction bases unmatched: 1. In germline, CDR1 is LGHNA, CDR2 YSLEER. The CDR3 runs 14 residues. Written as DNA, the CDR3 is TGCGCCAGCAGCCAAGGGGGGGGAGCCAACGTCCTGACTTTC. Residues: CASSQGGGANVLTF.